The 32 T cell receptor beta chains presented below share a single source sample, sequenced in a study of response to subunit inactivated influenza vaccine. TCRdb reanalysed the RT-PCR reads using MiXCR and keeps one entry per CDR3 protein. The table records around 530,000 distinct CDR3 sequences, 12% of them present only once. Sequences were derived from PBMCs from blood, sampled on the day of vaccination. These receptors originate from a middle-aged man who received an inactivated influenza vaccine.

In this sample, this clonotype turned up once. This chain connects TRBV2 to TRBJ2-5; D perhaps matches TRBD2 (7 bases). Germline V gene sequence: CDR1 SNHLY, CDR2 FYNNEI. Between the trimmed V and J ends, which lost 5 bases and 7 bases, there was a span of 14 bases. This CDR3 region has 13 residues. CDR3 residues: CASSLNREGTQYF. The CDR3 coding sequence is TGTGCCAGCAGTCTTAACAGGGAGGGGACCCAGTACTTC.

The chain uses TRBV20-1 and TRBJ2-4; no clear D gene. This CDR3 is 15 amino acids long. V lost 0 bases and J 1 base, leaving 10 bases between the germline ends. CDR1 and CDR2 (germline): DFQATT, SNEGSKA (reference sequence). CDR3: CSARDPARAKNIQYF. The CDR3 nucleotides read TGCAGTGCTAGAGATCCAGCCAGGGCCAAAAACATTCAGTACTTC.

The sample holds a few counts of this clonotype. The chain carries TRBV18 and TRBJ2-3; D tentatively fits TRBD1 or TRBD2 (5 bases each). This CDR3 region has 16 residues. Germline loops: CDR1 KGHSH, CDR2 LQKENI. The V and J ends lost 6 bases and 1 base respectively, with 17 bases between them. The CDR3 DNA reads as TGTGCCAGCTCCCGGGACCTCCCCCGTGGCACAGATACGCAGTATTTT. It is translated as CASSRDLPRGTDTQYF.

This clonotype was seen more than once but under ten times. The chain combines TRBV6-2 or TRBV6-3 with TRBJ1-2; D ambiguous. V was clipped by 0 bases and J by 4 bases, with 15 bases between them. The CDR3 is 16 residues long. Germline assignment: CDR1 MNHEY and CDR2 SVGEGT. DNA of the CDR3: TGTGCCAGCAGTTACTCGTGGAGCCAATCGGCCTATGGCTACACCTTC. The encoded protein is CASSYSWSQSAYGYTF.

The DNA of the CDR3 is TGTGCCACCAGTGATAGGGACGGAGATAACTATGGCTACACCTTC. This codes for CATSDRDGDNYGYTF. This chain connects TRBV24-1 to TRBJ1-2; D may be TRBD1 (5 bases). CDR1 is KGHDR, CDR2 SFDVKD, per germline. This CDR3 spans 15 amino acids. The V end was cut by 3 bases, the J end by 1 base, with 11 bases between.

On this clonotype itself: This may stem from a read error, because a much larger clone lies one nucleotide away. The V gene is TRBV20-1, the J gene TRBJ2-2; maybe TRBD2 (6 bases). The germline gives CDR1 DFQATT, CDR2 SNEGSKA (reference sequence). CDR3 length: 14 amino acids. Trimming took 2 bases from V and 1 from J, leaving 8 bases between them. The CDR3 nucleotides read TGCAGTGCTAGATACGGGGGGAACACCGGGGAGCTGTTTTTT. It encodes CSARYGGNTGELFF.

J is TRBJ1-1 and V is TRBV30, with D unresolved. The CDR3 extends over 12 amino acids. Trimming shortened V by 4 bases and J by 0 bases, and 6 bases separated the two germline ends. CDR1 and CDR2 from the germline V gene are GTSNPN and SVGIG (reference sequence). The CDR3 nucleotides are TGTGCCTGGAACAGACTGAACACTGAAGCTTTCTTT. This codes for CAWNRLNTEAFF.

A single count supports this clonotype. This rearrangement joins TRBV5-1 to TRBJ2-1; 10 bases map to TRBD1. The CDR3 length is 15 residues. J lost 3 bases, V lost 6 bases, and 6 bases had no gene match. CDR1 is SGHRS and CDR2 is YFSETQ in the germline V gene. This chain's CDR3 is CASNPGTGDYNEQFF. The DNA of the CDR3 is TGCGCCAGCAACCCCGGGACAGGGGACTACAATGAGCAGTTCTTC.

V gene TRBV7-8 combines with J gene TRBJ2-3, with TRBD2 matching over 9 bases. CDR1 and CDR2 from the germline V gene are SGHVS and FQNEAQ. The CDR3 runs to 16 residues. V lost 7 bases, J lost 8 bases, and 16 bases stayed unmatched. This CDR3 reads CASTPPWREGLATQYF. For the CDR3, the DNA is TGTGCCAGCACCCCCCCCTGGCGGGAGGGCCTCGCTACGCAGTATTTT.

This clonotype has a count of ten or more. The chain carries TRBV5-8 and TRBJ2-2, with 10 bases that match TRBD1. Per germline, CDR1 SGHTS and CDR2 YDEGEE. This CDR3 comprises 15 residues. The trim removed 3 bases at V and 5 bases at J, leaving 4 bases unmatched. Here the CDR3 DNA reads TGTGCCAGCAGCTACCGGGACAGGGGAACCGGGGAGCTGTTTTTT. It specifies CASSYRDRGTGELFF. Based on the CDR3 plus reference TRBV5-8 and TRBJ2-2, the full variable domain is EAGVTQSPTHLIKTRGQQATLRCSPISGHTSVYWYQQALGLGLQFLLWYDEGEERNRGNFPPRFSGRQFPNYSSELNVNALELEDSALYLCASSYRDRGTGELFFGEGSRLTVL.

The sample holds a few counts of this clonotype. The chain joins TRBV5-1 to TRBJ2-1, with 12 positions matching TRBD2. This CDR3 comprises 16 residues. The J segment lost 9 bases and the V segment lost 0 bases, leaving 7 bases of the junction unmatched. The germline V gene has CDR1 SGHRS and CDR2 YFSETQ. CDR3 protein: CASSLGYSGLAGEQFF. The CDR3 coding sequence is TGCGCCAGCAGCTTGGGCTATTCGGGACTAGCGGGTGAGCAGTTCTTC.

This clonotype was seen more than once but under ten times. The chain carries TRBV9 and TRBJ2-2; 12 positions match TRBD2. CDR1 is SGDLS, CDR2 YYNGEE, per germline. The V gene end was trimmed by 0 bases and the J gene end by 4 bases; junction bases not matched to a gene: 1. The CDR3 is 16 residues long. The CDR3 reads CASSVGLAGATGELFF. CDR3 DNA sequence: TGTGCCAGCAGCGTAGGACTAGCGGGAGCCACCGGGGAGCTGTTTTTT.

The V call is TRBV7-2, the J call TRBJ1-4; 7 bases fit TRBD1. After removal of 1 base from V and 0 bases from J, the junction contained 2 bases not matched to a gene. The CDR3 sequence is 16 residues long. The germline CDR1 and CDR2 sequences are SGHTA and FQGNSA. Written as DNA, the CDR3 is TGTGCCAGCAGCTTAGGGCAGGGGGCAACTAATGAAAAACTGTTTTTT. Protein: CASSLGQGATNEKLFF.

As to this clonotype: A junction end diverges from the germline sequence, so it may reflect a read error. The chain uses TRBV20-1 and TRBJ2-1; tentative D call: TRBD2 (5 bases). This CDR3 region has 13 residues. Per the germline V gene, CDR1 is DFQATT and CDR2 is SNEGSKA (reference sequence). The CDR3 bases are TGCGGTGCTAGCACGACTCCCAACAATGAGCAGTTCTTC. This codes for CGASTTPNNEQFF.

The sample holds many counts of this clonotype. The chain recombines TRBV27 with TRBJ1-2; 7 nucleotides line up with TRBD1. The CDR3 length is 13 residues. The germline V gene has CDR1 MNHEY and CDR2 SMNVEV (reference sequence). J was trimmed by 4 bases and V by 4 bases; bases with no gene match: 3. The chain's CDR3 is CASSSGTAYGYTF. The CDR3, as DNA: TGTGCCAGCAGTTCCGGGACAGCCTATGGCTACACCTTC.

This clonotype has more than one count but fewer than ten. V gene TRBV5-1 combines with J gene TRBJ2-1; 8 bases fit TRBD2. V was pared by 0 bases and J by 5 bases, with 13 bases of the junction left unmatched. In germline, CDR1 is SGHRS, CDR2 YFSETQ. The CDR3 has 18 amino acids. CDR3 residues: CASSLEGAGGISHNEQFF. The CDR3 DNA is TGCGCCAGCAGCTTGGAAGGGGCGGGGGGCATTTCACACAATGAGCAGTTCTTC.

The chain recombines TRBV7-2 with TRBJ2-3; the match to TRBD2 covers 8 bases. The junction had 17 bases not matched to a gene; V was cut back by 5 bases and J by 10 bases. The CDR3 sequence is 16 residues long. Germline CDR1 is SGHTA and CDR2 is FQGNSA. The CDR3 DNA follows: TGTGCCAGCAGCCCCCGGGAGGCGGGGGGTCTCTCCGCGCAGTATTTT. This sequence encodes CASSPREAGGLSAQYF.

This clonotype showed up just a few times. The rearrangement uses TRBV28 and TRBJ2-3; unclear D gene. V shed 7 bases and J shed 1 base, with 12 bases lying between them. This CDR3 is built from 14 residues. CDR1 and CDR2 (germline): MDHEN, SYDVKM. The CDR3, as DNA: TGTGCCAGCATTTCCGGGCCACGCACAGATACGCAGTATTTT. It yields the protein CASISGPRTDTQYF.

This clonotype has just a few counts. The rearrangement joins TRBV20-1 to TRBJ2-3, with D perhaps matching TRBD2 (5 bases). The V gene's germline CDR1 is DFQATT and CDR2 SNEGSKA (reference sequence). Deletions cut 2 bases from V and 0 bases from J, with 21 bases between. The CDR3 loop spans 18 amino acids. The CDR3 DNA reads as TGCAGTGCTAGAAGTCGCTACGTGGCTAGCCCTAGCACAGATACGCAGTATTTT. Translating it yields CSARSRYVASPSTDTQYF.

The chain has TRBV20-1 and TRBJ2-1; tentatively, D is TRBD2 (6 bases). Germline V gene data show CDR1 as DFQATT and CDR2 as SNEGSKA (reference sequence). Trimming pared 5 bases from V and 3 bases from J, leaving 11 bases between. This CDR3 spans 13 amino acids. CDR3 in amino acids: CSAPPSVYNEQFF. CDR3 sequence (DNA): TGCAGTGCTCCCCCTAGCGTCTACAATGAGCAGTTCTTC.

The V and J genes are TRBV6-5 and TRBJ2-7, with TRBD1 matching 7 bases. The V segment lost 2 bases and the J segment 3 bases; nucleotides outside the gene matches: 1. The CDR3 consists of 13 residues. Germline values: CDR1 MNHEY, CDR2 SVGAGI. In DNA form, the CDR3 reads TGTGCCAGCAGTTACCAGGGGGTCTACGAGCAGTACTTC. This encodes CASSYQGVYEQYF.

This clonotype was detected a few times. This rearrangement joins TRBV7-2 to TRBJ2-2; D unresolved. CDR1 is SGHTA and CDR2 is FQGNSA in the germline V gene. V was trimmed by 1 base and J by 7 bases, leaving 10 bases between them. CDR3 length: 14 amino acids. The CDR3 loop is CASSLEGSNGELFF. DNA of the CDR3: TGTGCCAGCAGCTTAGAAGGTTCAAACGGGGAGCTGTTTTTT.

The J gene is TRBJ2-1, the V gene TRBV7-9, with D perhaps matching TRBD1 (6 bases). CDR3 length: 12 residues. Germline V gene lookup returns CDR1 SEHNR and CDR2 FQNEAQ (reference sequence). Trimming left V 5 bases short and J 9 bases short, with 11 bases between. The CDR3 sequence: CASSRTAIEQFF. The CDR3 DNA sequence: TGTGCCAGCAGCCGGACAGCTATTGAGCAGTTCTTC.

This clonotype was seen once. One junction end does not reproduce the germline sequence, and a read error may be involved. The rearrangement uses TRBV25-1 and TRBJ2-7; 12 bases are a match to TRBD1. The CDR3 runs 16 residues. CDR1 MGHDK and CDR2 SYGVNS come from the germline V gene. In nucleotides, the CDR3 is TGTGCCAGCAGTACACTAGGGACAGGGGGCTCCTACGCGCAGTACTTC. It encodes CASSTLGTGGSYAQYF.

The chain combines TRBV15 with TRBJ2-7; the D gene could be TRBD1 or TRBD2 (8 bases each). Germline values: CDR1 LNHNV, CDR2 YYDKDF (reference sequence). Trimming took off 0 bases at V and 6 bases at J, with 15 bases between the two ends. This CDR3 is 15 amino acids long. CDR3 residues: CATSRDSGTGGEQYF. The CDR3, as DNA: TGTGCCACCAGCAGAGATAGCGGGACAGGTGGCGAGCAGTACTTC.

The genes are TRBV9 and TRBJ2-7, with D possibly being TRBD1 (5 bases). The CDR3 runs 13 residues. Trimming stripped 0 bases from V and 6 bases from J, with 10 bases between. The germline CDR1 and CDR2 sequences are SGDLS and YYNGEE. CDR3 protein: CASSVDSGSEQYF. CDR3 bases: TGTGCCAGCAGCGTAGATTCAGGGTCCGAGCAGTACTTC.

This clonotype was detected a few times. The rearrangement uses TRBV28 and TRBJ2-1, with D unclear. V lost 7 bases and J 0 bases, leaving 7 bases between the germline ends. The CDR3 is made up of 13 amino acids. Looked up from germline, CDR1 is MDHEN and CDR2 is SYDVKM. The CDR3 is CASIQSSYNEQFF. DNA for the CDR3: TGTGCCAGCATCCAGAGCTCCTACAATGAGCAGTTCTTC.

This clonotype was counted only a few times. V gene TRBV4-3 combines with J gene TRBJ1-2; TRBD1 aligns across 8 bases. V trimming: 1 base; J trimming: 4 bases; junction bases outside the gene matches: 8. CDR3 length: 16 residues. CDR1 and CDR2 from the germline V gene are LGHNA and YSLEER. CDR3 DNA sequence: TGCGCCAGCAGCCAAGCGGCTGCAGGGGGCGCCTATGGCTACACCTTC. This translates into CASSQAAAGGAYGYTF.

This clonotype was seen at least ten times. This chain connects TRBV5-1 to TRBJ2-7, with D possibly matching TRBD2 (5 bases). Between the trimmed V and J ends, which lost 1 base and 1 base, there was a span of 12 bases. The germline CDR1 and CDR2 sequences are SGHRS and YFSETQ. The CDR3 runs to 15 residues. The CDR3 nucleotides read TGCGCCAGCAGCTTGACGGGAACCCGGTCCTACGAGCAGTACTTC. It specifies CASSLTGTRSYEQYF.

In this sample, this clonotype turned up a few times. V is TRBV5-1 and J is TRBJ2-3, with TRBD2 as a possible D gene (6 bases). The V end was cut by 1 base, the J end by 0 bases, with 15 bases between. Germline assignment: CDR1 SGHRS and CDR2 YFSETQ. The CDR3 runs 17 residues. CDR3 loop: CASSLSAGYISTDTQYF. The CDR3, as DNA: TGCGCCAGCAGCTTGTCGGCGGGATACATAAGCACAGATACGCAGTATTTT.

This clonotype was seen only a few times. The chain is built from TRBV20-1 and TRBJ1-1, with a tentative D call TRBD1 (6 bases). Trimming stripped 6 bases from V and 6 bases from J, with 17 bases between. CDR3 length: 13 amino acids. CDR1 is DFQATT, CDR2 SNEGSKA, per germline (reference sequence). CDR3 DNA sequence: TGCAGTGCCTTCCTACGACAGGTGGCTGAAGCTTTCTTT. Protein: CSAFLRQVAEAFF.

In this sample, this clonotype turned up a few times. The V call is TRBV3-1, the J call TRBJ1-3; D gene ambiguous. The V end lost 1 base, the J end lost 4 bases, and 14 bases lay between the germline ends. The V gene's germline CDR1 is LGHDT and CDR2 YNNKEL (reference sequence). CDR3 length: 16 amino acids. The CDR3 bases are TGTGCCAGCAGCCAAGGAATTTCCCTGGGGGGAAACACCATATATTTT. Residues: CASSQGISLGGNTIYF.